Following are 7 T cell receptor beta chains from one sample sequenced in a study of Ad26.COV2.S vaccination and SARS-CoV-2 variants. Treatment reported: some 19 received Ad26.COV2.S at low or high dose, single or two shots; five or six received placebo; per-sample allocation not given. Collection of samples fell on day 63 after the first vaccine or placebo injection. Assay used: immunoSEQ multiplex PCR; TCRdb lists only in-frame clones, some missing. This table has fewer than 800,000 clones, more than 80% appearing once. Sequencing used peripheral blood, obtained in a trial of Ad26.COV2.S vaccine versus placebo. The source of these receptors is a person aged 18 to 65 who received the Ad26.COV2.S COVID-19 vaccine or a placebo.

CDR3 loop: CASSLQGTGQETQYF. CDR3 sequence (DNA): TGTGCCAGCAGCCTTCAAGGGACAGGGCAAGAGACCCAGTACTTC. The chain combines TRBV21-1 with TRBJ2-5; TRBD1 was called by the table and not checked on the DNA. TRBV21-1 is marked as a pseudogene. The CDR3 covers 15 residues.

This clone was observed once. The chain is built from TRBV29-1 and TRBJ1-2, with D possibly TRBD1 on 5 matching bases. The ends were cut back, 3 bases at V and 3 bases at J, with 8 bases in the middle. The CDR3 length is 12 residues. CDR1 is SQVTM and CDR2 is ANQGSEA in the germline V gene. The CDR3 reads CSVERDDYGYTF. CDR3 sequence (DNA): TGCAGCGTTGAGAGGGACGACTATGGCTACACCTTC.

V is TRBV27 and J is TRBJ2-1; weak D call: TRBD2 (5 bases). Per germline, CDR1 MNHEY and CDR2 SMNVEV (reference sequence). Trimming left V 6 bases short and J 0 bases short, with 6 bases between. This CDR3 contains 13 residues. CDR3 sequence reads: CASRGDSYNEQFF. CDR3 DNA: TGTGCCAGCAGGGGAGACTCCTACAATGAGCAGTTCTTC.

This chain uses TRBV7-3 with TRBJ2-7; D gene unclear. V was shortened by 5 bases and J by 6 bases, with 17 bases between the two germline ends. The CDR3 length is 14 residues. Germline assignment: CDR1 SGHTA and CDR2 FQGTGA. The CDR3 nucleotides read TGTGCCAGCAGCCCGAGATCTGATGGGTCCGAGCAGTACTTC. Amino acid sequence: CASSPRSDGSEQYF.

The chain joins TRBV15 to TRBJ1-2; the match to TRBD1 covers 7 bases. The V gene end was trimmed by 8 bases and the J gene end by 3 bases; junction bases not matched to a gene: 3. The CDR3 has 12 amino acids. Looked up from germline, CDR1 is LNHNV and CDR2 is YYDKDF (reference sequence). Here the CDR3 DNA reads TGTGCCACCGCTGGGACAGACTATGGCTACACCTTC. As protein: CATAGTDYGYTF.

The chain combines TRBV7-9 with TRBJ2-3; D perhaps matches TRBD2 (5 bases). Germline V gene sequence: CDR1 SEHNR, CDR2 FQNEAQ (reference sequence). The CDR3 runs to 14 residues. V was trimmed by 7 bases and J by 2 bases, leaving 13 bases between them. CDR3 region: CASNEGAYTDTQYF. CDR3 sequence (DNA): TGTGCCAGCAATGAGGGAGCTTACACAGATACGCAGTATTTT.

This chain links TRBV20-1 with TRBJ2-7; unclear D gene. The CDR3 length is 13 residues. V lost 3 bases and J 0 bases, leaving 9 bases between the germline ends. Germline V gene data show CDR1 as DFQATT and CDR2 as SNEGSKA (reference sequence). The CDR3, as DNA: TGCAGTGCTAGTACTGACTTCTCCTACGAGCAGTACTTC. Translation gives CSASTDFSYEQYF.